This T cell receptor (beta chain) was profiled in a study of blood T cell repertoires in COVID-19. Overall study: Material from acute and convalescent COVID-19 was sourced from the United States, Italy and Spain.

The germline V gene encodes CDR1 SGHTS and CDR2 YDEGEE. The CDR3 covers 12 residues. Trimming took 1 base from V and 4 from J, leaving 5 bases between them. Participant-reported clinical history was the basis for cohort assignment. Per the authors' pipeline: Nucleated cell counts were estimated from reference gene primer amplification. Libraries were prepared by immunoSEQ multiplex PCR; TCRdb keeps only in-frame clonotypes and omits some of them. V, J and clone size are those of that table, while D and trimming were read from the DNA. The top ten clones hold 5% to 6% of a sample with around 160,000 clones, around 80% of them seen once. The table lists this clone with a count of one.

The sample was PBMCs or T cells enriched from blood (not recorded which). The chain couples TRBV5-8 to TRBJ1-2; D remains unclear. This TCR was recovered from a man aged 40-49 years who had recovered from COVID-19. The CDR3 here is CASSLSSYGYTF. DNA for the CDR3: TGTGCCAGCAGCTTGAGTAGCTATGGCTACACCTTC.